What follows are 11 T cell receptor beta chains derived from one specimen sequenced in a study of T cells after yellow fever vaccination (dated by TCRdb to the late 2010s). Receptor libraries were prepared by 5' RACE. Sequencing relied on an Illumina HiSeq 2500. TCRdb reworked the public reads: Q25 trimming with fastp, MiXCR clone assembly, productive beta chains retained. Under each unique CDR3 protein, matching rows form one entry showing the most common genes and DNA. The sample table shows 50,000 to 60,000 distinct CDR3 sequences, and 6.6% are seen once. The ten largest account for roughly 24% of the sample. The treatment or condition label here, explained by the study, means: live attenuated yellow fever vaccine strain. This sample comprised CD8+ T cells not binding an NS4B(214-222) dextramer, sorted from PBMCs, obtained about 41 days after the first yellow fever vaccination. The cell subset or site label of this sample denotes: NS4B epitope dextramer-negative CD8 T cells. The receptors derive from a man between 18 and 35 years old who received the YFV17D yellow fever vaccine.

This clonotype occurred a few times. The chain uses TRBV10-3 and TRBJ1-2; D might be TRBD1 (6 bases). V was cut by 6 bases and J by 4 bases, with 18 bases left in between. Germline V CDR1 and CDR2: ENHRY, SYGVKD. This CDR3 spans 15 amino acids. CDR3 bases: TGTGCCATCAGAGCCCGGACAGAGGAAAGCTATGGCTACACCTTC. It yields the protein CAIRARTEESYGYTF.

This chain uses TRBV27 with TRBJ2-7; D may be TRBD1 or TRBD2 (5 bases each). Per germline, CDR1 MNHEY and CDR2 SMNVEV (reference sequence). Trimming pared 3 bases from V and 2 bases from J, leaving 11 bases between. The CDR3 spans 14 residues. CDR3 DNA: TGTGCCAGCAGTTTCCGGGACGGTGCCTACGAGCAGTACTTC. Amino acid sequence: CASSFRDGAYEQYF.

This clonotype was seen many times. The rearrangement links TRBV20-1 to TRBJ2-1, with D tentatively TRBD1 or TRBD2 (5 bases each). Trimming removed 6 bases at V and 0 bases at J, with 15 bases between. The germline CDR1 and CDR2 sequences are DFQATT and SNEGSKA (reference sequence). CDR3 length equals 15 residues. CDR3 sequence (DNA): TGCAGTGCGCCCTCGGGGCGATCCTCCTACAATGAGCAGTTCTTC. This sequence encodes CSAPSGRSSYNEQFF.

V is TRBV9 and J is TRBJ2-7; a possible D gene is TRBD1 (5 bases). This CDR3 is built from 15 residues. V was clipped by 0 bases and J by 1 base, with 11 bases between them. Germline-derived CDR1 and CDR2 are SGDLS and YYNGEE. The DNA of the CDR3 is TGTGCCAGCAGCGTAGATGAGACAGTATCCTACGAGCAGTACTTC. It yields the protein CASSVDETVSYEQYF.

This clonotype was counted many times. V is TRBV4-1 and J is TRBJ1-1; D not certain. V lost 1 base to trimming and J lost 1 base, with 4 bases between them. The germline CDR1 and CDR2 sequences are MGHRA and YSYEKL. CDR3 size: 13 residues. CDR3 DNA sequence: TGCGCCAGCAGCCAAGGCCCGAACACTGAAGCTTTCTTT. Its translation: CASSQGPNTEAFF.

The sample holds a few counts of this clonotype. V and J are TRBV7-3 and TRBJ2-1, with 7 bases lining up with TRBD1. The CDR3 is made up of 15 amino acids. From germline, CDR1 is SGHTA and CDR2 FQGTGA. J gave up 4 bases and V 1 base, and 4 bases lay outside the gene matches. DNA for the CDR3: TGTGCCAGCAGCTTAAAACAGGGGCTATACAATGAGCAGTTCTTC. Residues: CASSLKQGLYNEQFF.

This clonotype was detected only a few times. The chain combines TRBV5-4 with TRBJ1-1, with D uncertain. The CDR3 contains 15 residues. CDR1 SGHNT and CDR2 YYREEE come from the germline V gene (reference sequence). V dropped 2 bases and J dropped 5 bases, with 16 bases sitting between them. For the CDR3, the DNA is TGTGCCAGCAGCTTCCAGACCCTCATAGGTACTGAAGCTTTCTTT. Amino acids: CASSFQTLIGTEAFF.

CDR3 bases: TGTGCCAGCAGCTTAGGTAGCGGGGGGGCCCAGACCCAGTACTTC. Translated: CASSLGSGGAQTQYF. The chain couples TRBV7-2 to TRBJ2-5; TRBD2 aligns across 11 bases. Looked up from germline, CDR1 is SGHTA and CDR2 is FQGNSA. The CDR3 spans 15 residues. The V gene end was trimmed by 1 base and the J gene end by 6 bases; junction bases not matched to a gene: 4.

This clonotype occurred many times. The chain joins TRBV6-2 or TRBV6-3 to TRBJ1-5; D unresolved. Trimming removed 2 bases at V and 9 bases at J, with 11 bases between. The length of the CDR3 is 13 residues. The germline gives CDR1 MNHEY, CDR2 SVGEGT. CDR3 residues: CASSYNWNRPQHF. The DNA of the CDR3 is TGTGCCAGCAGTTACAACTGGAACCGGCCCCAGCATTTT.

This clonotype came up a few times. CDR3 DNA: TGTGCCAGCATCCACCGGGGGGTGAGTGGCTACACCTTC. Its protein is CASIHRGVSGYTF. This chain uses TRBV6-5 with TRBJ1-2, with D perhaps TRBD1 (5 bases). The CDR3 has 13 residues. The ends were cut back, 7 bases at V and 7 bases at J, with 16 bases in the middle. In germline, CDR1 is MNHEY, CDR2 SVGAGI.

Only a few counts were recorded for this clonotype. V gene TRBV9 combines with J gene TRBJ1-1, with D uncertain. The germline gives CDR1 SGDLS, CDR2 YYNGEE. The CDR3 totals 13 residues. The V and J ends lost 4 bases and 7 bases respectively, with 14 bases between them. CDR3: CASSPPVPGEAFF. The CDR3 region has the DNA TGTGCCAGCAGCCCCCCGGTACCGGGTGAAGCTTTCTTT.